This TCR beta chain is from a study of beta chain features in type 1 diabetes (dated by TCRdb to 2017 to 2018). Turning to the overall study: Mean age, gender distribution, total cell number and subset yield were not different between patients and healthy donors. A total of 100 million to 140 million sorted cells were examined across all samples, and the number of cells per subset was strongly correlated with RNA yield. In the study, recently diagnosed type 1 diabetes patients and matched healthy donors were compared on the TCRB repertoires of their sorted circulating CD4+ T cell subsets. Regulatory and stem cell-like memory subsets were obtained from only 8 patients and about eight healthy donors, while naive and central memory subsets were obtained from all 30 or so donors. The paper's findings and limits, for the study overall: PCR might favor shorter templates, but patient and control samples were amplified and corrected together, so any skew would affect both groups equally. Because cDNA rather than genomic DNA was sequenced, highly expressing activated cells could have been over-represented, although no difference in activation and CD3 levels was found between groups. Type 1 diabetes patients showed a moderate but significant shortening of TCRB CDR3 length in all four CD4+ subsets. Naive, central memory and regulatory TCRB repertoires appeared to be more alike among patients than among healthy donors. Fewer insertions and more nucleotide deletions at VDJ recombination sites were observed in patients with type 1 diabetes, implying thymic rearrangement abnormalities. Because the HLA sub-analyses included only small numbers of individuals, any influence of HLA type on TCRB rearrangement was left unresolved.

All of the isolated RNA was reverse transcribed with the High Capacity cDNA Reverse Transcription Kit, so expressed TCRB transcripts were sequenced. Naive, central memory and regulatory T cell samples underwent deep immunoSEQ sequencing, averaging approximately 3.5 million total reads per sample. Sorted cells were lysed in RLT buffer and RNA was extracted with DNase-treated RNeasy Micro or Mini kits, depending on cell number. To prevent cross-contamination, each cell subset was processed individually, whereas patient and healthy donor samples were processed jointly. The immunoSEQ multiplex PCR was used to amplify TCRB sequences from cDNA, generating 87-bp fragments that spanned the CDR3 region. Sequencing of the amplicons was done on the Illumina HiSeq platform. In the original analysis: PCR bias was corrected computationally using synthetic template baselines, and reads within Hamming distance 2 were collapsed, with unmergeable singletons discarded. By aligning reads against IMGT, V, D and J genes, CDR3 length, and insertions or deletions at six rearrangement sites were assigned. Within each subset, clonotype counts were normalized to sorted cell number, and only after that were true diversity and Gini coefficients computed with the tcR R package. The overlap coefficient, calculated on TCRB nucleotide sequences, was used to quantify repertoire sharing. Here the immuneACCESS table is served through TCRdb, limited to in-frame sequences with V and J called. Missing clones are a known gap in these copies; in checked studies unresolved V genes cover under half, and the rest lacks a known reason. The V and J calls and clone size were taken over from that table, and D and trimming were inferred from the DNA. The sample table contains around 160,000 clones; only one count was recorded for about 50% of them. The ten largest clones add up to 0.42% of the sample.

V is clipped by 4 bases and J by 6 bases, and the sequence between their germline boundaries is 15 bases long. The CDR3 starts with the cysteine, ends with the phenylalanine, and has 13 residues. Only the CDR3 DNA stays, 39 bases, in frame from base 1. Sequences GTSNPN (CDR1) and SVGIG (CDR2) are obtained from the germline V gene (reference sequence). Each donor gave one peripheral blood draw, averaging about 100 mL, which was collected into heparinised tubes. Naive, central memory, regulatory and stem cell-like memory CD4+ T cells were sorted on a BD FACSAria II using a panel including CD45RO, CCR7, CD25, CD127, CD95 and CD27. A purity above 98% was achieved for all sorted populations. PBMCs were isolated immediately by Lymphoprep density gradient centrifugation and stained directly without culture. To minimize batch effects, samples were stained and sorted in pairs, one healthy donor with one patient per experiment.

Comment on this clone: Its antigen is still unknown. No much larger clone is present one base from it, and per-base qualities are unavailable.

The receptor was isolated from a man aged 18 to 29 in good health. The V and J segments used are TRBV30 and TRBJ2-5; a tentative D match to TRBD2 spans 6 bases. The sample consisted of Tregs from blood. This specimen's cell subset or site label, per the study, means: regulatory CD4+ T cells. The bases read TGTGCCTGGATGAACATAGCGGTAAAGACCCAGTACTTC. Its coded protein is CAWMNIAVKTQYF.